The entry below gives a single T cell receptor (beta chain) sequence along with its context. The data were obtained in a study of blood T cell repertoires in COVID-19. This CDR3 has 13 residues. The germline V gene encodes CDR1 GTSNPN and CDR2 SVGIG (reference sequence). V lost 5 bases and J 8 bases, leaving 19 bases between the germline ends. Some clones are missing from TCRdb's copy, which holds only in-frame ones; the method was immunoSEQ multiplex PCR. The profile covers about 130,000 clones, with about four fifths appearing a single time and over 9% taken by the ten largest. The TCR was taken from a woman aged 55-70 years with acute or convalescent COVID-19. Sequencing was performed on peripheral blood. V and J are TRBV30 and TRBJ2-7, with a possible D match to TRBD1 (5 bases). The DNA of the CDR3 is TGTGCCTGGTCTTACAGGTCGGATCTCAAGCAGTACTTC. It yields the protein CAWSYRSDLKQYF.